This record covers a single T cell receptor beta chain. The V and J ends lost 4 bases and 3 bases, in that order; junction bases with no gene match: 10. The CDR3 contains 16 residues. Looked up from germline, CDR1 is SGDLS and CDR2 is YYNGEE. Some clones are missing from TCRdb's copy, which holds only in-frame ones; the method was immunoSEQ multiplex PCR. The repertoire holds over 100,000 clones, with about 89% as singletons. These data come from a study of blood T cell repertoires in COVID-19. Whole-study context: COVID-19 samples collected from the United States, Italy and Spain covered acute and convalescent phases.

The receptor comes from a woman in her seventies with COVID-19, enrolled during active disease. The sequenced material came from peripheral blood. The rearrangement uses TRBV9 and TRBJ1-3; 7 positions match TRBD1. The CDR3 DNA reads as TGTGCCAGCAGCTCAACGGGACAGACGTATGGAAACACCATATATTTT. It specifies CASSSTGQTYGNTIYF.